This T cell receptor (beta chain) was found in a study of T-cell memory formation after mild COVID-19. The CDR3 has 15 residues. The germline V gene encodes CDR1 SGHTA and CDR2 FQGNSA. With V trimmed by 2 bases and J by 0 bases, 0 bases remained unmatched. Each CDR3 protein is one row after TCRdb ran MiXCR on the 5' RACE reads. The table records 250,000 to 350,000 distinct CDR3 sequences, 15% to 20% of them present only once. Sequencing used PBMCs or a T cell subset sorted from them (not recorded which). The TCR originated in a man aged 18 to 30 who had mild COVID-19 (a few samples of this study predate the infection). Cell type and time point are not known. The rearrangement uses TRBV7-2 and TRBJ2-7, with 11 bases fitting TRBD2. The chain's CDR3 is CASSLTSGSSYEQYF. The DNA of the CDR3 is TGTGCCAGCAGCTTAACTAGCGGGAGCTCCTACGAGCAGTACTTC.